This is a list of T cell receptor beta chains from one sample in a study of shared clonotypes between healthy human individuals. Sequencing used immunoSEQ multiplex PCR; TCRdb keeps in-frame clones, though not all of them. The sample carries some 900,000 clones, approximately 80% recorded once. The specimen was memory CD4+ T cells sorted from blood. These receptor sequences come from a man between 18 and 29 years old in good health. The CDR3 runs from the conserved cysteine through the conserved F or W. The order of the fields is clone size, CDR3 length, V gene, D gene, J gene, CDR3 protein, CDR3 DNA. D genes are given only for firm matches. Part of the rows lack a size; the others show once, few, many or a class for expanded clones.

.	14	TRBV19	.	TRBJ1-4	CASSIDHLNEKLFF	TGTGCCAGTAGTATAGATCATCTTAATGAAAAACTGTTTTTT
.	14	TRBV5-5	.	TRBJ1-1	CASSLAGMNTEAFF	TGTGCCAGCAGCCTGGCAGGGATGAACACTGAAGCTTTCTTT
.	14	TRBV7-2	TRBD1	TRBJ2-7	CASSLQDRVGEQYF	TGTGCCAGCAGCTTACAGGACAGGGTTGGTGAGCAGTACTTC
.	14	TRBV6-1	TRBD1	TRBJ1-5	CASSDPGQGPPQHF	TGTGCCAGCAGTGATCCGGGACAGGGTCCGCCCCAGCATTTT
.	15	TRBV7-2	.	TRBJ1-5	CASSSSTLSNQPQHF	TGTGCCAGCAGCTCCTCTACTTTGTCAAATCAGCCCCAGCATTTT
.	14	TRBV5-6	TRBD1	TRBJ1-5	CASSLTGVNQPQHF	TGTGCCAGCAGCTTGACAGGGGTCAATCAGCCCCAGCATTTT
many	17	TRBV27	TRBD1	TRBJ1-6	CASSLVPPGQGYSPLHF	TGTGCCAGCAGTTTGGTCCCACCGGGACAGGGTTACTCACCCCTCCACTTT
.	15	TRBV7-8	TRBD2	TRBJ2-7	CASSLANLADYEQYF	TGTGCCAGCAGCTTAGCGAACCTAGCGGACTACGAGCAGTACTTC
few	15	TRBV6-1	.	TRBJ2-3	CASSEISFGTDTQYF	TGTGCCAGCAGTGAAATTAGCTTCGGTACAGATACGCAGTATTTT
.	13	TRBV12-5	.	TRBJ2-5	CASGLESGKTQYF	TGTGCTAGTGGTTTGGAGTCGGGGAAGACCCAGTACTTC
.	13	TRBV7-2	TRBD1	TRBJ2-2	CASSGNRGGELFF	TGTGCCAGCAGCGGCAACAGGGGCGGGGAGCTGTTTTTT
.	15	TRBV9	.	TRBJ1-6	CASSVGTAYNSPLHF	TGTGCCAGCAGCGTAGGGACAGCGTATAATTCACCCCTCCACTTT
.	15	TRBV5-1	TRBD1	TRBJ1-4	CASSEQGKTNEKLFF	TGCGCCAGCAGCGAACAGGGGAAAACTAATGAAAAACTGTTTTTT
.	13	TRBV19	.	TRBJ2-3	CASSIRGADTQYF	TGTGCCAGTAGTATAAGGGGGGCAGATACGCAGTATTTT
.	12	TRBV19	TRBD1	TRBJ2-5	CATLGQDRTQYF	TGTGCCACGCTTGGACAGGACCGGACCCAGTACTTC
.	13	TRBV28	.	TRBJ1-2	CASSPLGVDGYTF	TGTGCCAGCAGTCCGCTTGGGGTGGATGGCTACACCTTC
.	14	TRBV29-1	.	TRBJ2-5	CSVENTRGQETQYF	TGCAGCGTTGAAAATACTAGGGGCCAAGAGACCCAGTACTTC
.	15	TRBV15	TRBD1	TRBJ1-2	CATSTNRGFTRGYTF	TGTGCCACCAGCACAAACAGGGGCTTCACTCGTGGCTACACCTTC
.	14	TRBV11-2	.	TRBJ1-6	CASSPASRYSPLHF	TGTGCCAGCAGCCCGGCTTCTCGGTATTCACCCCTCCACTTT
few	16	TRBV5-1	.	TRBJ2-2	CASSLGQNLVAGELFF	TGCGCCAGCAGCTTGGGACAGAATCTCGTGGCCGGGGAGCTGTTTTTT
.	15	TRBV5-8	TRBD1	TRBJ1-5	CASSQEDRARGPQHF	TGTGCCAGCAGCCAAGAAGACAGGGCCCGGGGGCCCCAGCATTTT
.	13	TRBV6-6	.	TRBJ2-1	CASSYSGGLGQFF	TGTGCCAGCAGTTACTCTGGCGGACTGGGGCAGTTCTTC
.	16	TRBV18	.	TRBJ1-6	CASSLQASSYNSPLHF	TGTGCCAGCTCATTACAGGCGAGCTCCTATAATTCACCCCTCCACTTT
.	17	TRBV5-6	TRBD1	TRBJ2-6	CASSLVTGTPGANVLTF	TGTGCCAGCAGCTTGGTGACAGGGACCCCTGGGGCCAACGTCCTGACTTTC
.	13	TRBV5-4	.	TRBJ2-7	CASSLVPLYEQYF	TGTGCCAGCAGCTTGGTCCCCCTCTACGAGCAGTACTTC
.	13	TRBV6-5	TRBD2	TRBJ2-7	CASGNSGTYEQYF	TGTGCCAGCGGCAATAGCGGGACCTACGAGCAGTACTTC
.	15	TRBV19	TRBD1	TRBJ1-4	CASSTEQGASEKLFF	TGTGCCAGTAGTACCGAACAGGGGGCGTCGGAAAAACTGTTTTTT
.	15	TRBV27	.	TRBJ2-6	CASSFWVAGANVLTF	TGTGCCAGCAGTTTCTGGGTAGCTGGGGCCAACGTCCTGACTTTC
.	15	TRBV12-1	.	TRBJ1-6	CAGRTGSSYNSPLHF	TGTGCTGGCAGGACAGGGAGCTCCTATAATTCACCCCTCCACTTT
.	15	TRBV15	.	TRBJ1-2	CATSPQRGINYGYTF	TGTGCCACCAGCCCCCAGCGGGGGATTAACTATGGCTACACCTTC
.	14	TRBV14	.	TRBJ1-4	CASSQDTVGEKLFF	TGTGCCAGCAGCCAAGATACTGTGGGAGAAAAACTGTTTTTT
.	15	TRBV9	.	TRBJ2-2	CASSPRYQNTGELFF	TGTGCCAGCAGCCCGCGATACCAGAACACCGGGGAGCTGTTTTTT
.	16	TRBV4-1	.	TRBJ2-5	CASSLDPGQIQETQYF	TGCGCCAGCAGCCTCGACCCTGGACAGATCCAAGAGACCCAGTACTTC
.	15	TRBV9	.	TRBJ2-7	CASSVGDSYSYEQYF	TGTGCCAGCAGCGTAGGGGACTCCTACTCCTACGAGCAGTACTTC
.	14	TRBV5-1	.	TRBJ2-5	CASSRGTLQETQYF	TGCGCCAGCAGCCGGGGGACACTACAAGAGACCCAGTACTTC
.	16	TRBV5-1	TRBD2	TRBJ2-3	CASSLASGRLTDTQYF	TGCGCCAGCAGCTTGGCGAGCGGGAGGTTGACAGATACGCAGTATTTT